The next 26 T cell receptor beta chains were all read from a single sample in a study of blood T cell repertoires in COVID-19. Assay: immunoSEQ multiplex PCR; the TCRdb copy retains only in-frame clones and omits some. The sample lists over 85,000 clones; approximately 90% were seen once. Sequencing was performed on peripheral blood. All receptors come from a human donor in a cohort sampled during active COVID-19.

The V gene is TRBV28, the J gene TRBJ1-1, with 10 bases identical to TRBD1. With V trimmed by 5 bases and J by 3 bases, 3 bases remained unmatched. CDR3 length: 14 residues. CDR1 is MDHEN, CDR2 SYDVKM, per germline. The CDR3 here is CASSGGTGDTEAFF. The CDR3 DNA sequence: TGTGCCAGCAGTGGTGGGACAGGGGACACTGAAGCTTTCTTT.

This chain connects TRBV28 to TRBJ2-2; 9 nucleotides agree with TRBD1. The CDR3 sequence is 16 residues long. V shed 1 base, J shed 5 bases, and the junction held 5 bases outside the gene matches. Germline V gene lookup returns CDR1 MDHEN and CDR2 SYDVKM. The CDR3 coding sequence is TGTGCCAGCAGTTTATTTGGGACAGGGTATACCGGGGAGCTGTTTTTT. Its protein is CASSLFGTGYTGELFF.

J is TRBJ2-1 and V is TRBV20-1; D remains unclear. The ends were cut back, 3 bases at V and 8 bases at J, with 5 bases in the middle. Per the germline V gene, CDR1 is DFQATT and CDR2 is SNEGSKA (reference sequence). This CDR3 is 10 amino acids long. Here the CDR3 reads CSASFDEQFF. As DNA, the CDR3 is TGCAGTGCTAGTTTCGATGAGCAGTTCTTC.

The chain has TRBV5-6 and TRBJ1-2; 9 bases line up with TRBD1. The germline CDR1 and CDR2 sequences are SGHDT and YYEEEE. The V gene end was trimmed by 4 bases and the J gene end by 0 bases; junction bases not matched to a gene: 7. The CDR3 spans 16 residues. The CDR3 region is CASSNFRDRANYGYTF. The CDR3 coding sequence is TGTGCCAGCAGCAATTTCCGGGACAGGGCTAACTATGGCTACACCTTC.

This chain uses TRBV4-3 with TRBJ1-4; tentative D call: TRBD1 (5 bases). The CDR3 totals 15 residues. Trimming removed 1 base at V and 3 bases at J, with 9 bases between. Looked up from germline, CDR1 is LGHNA and CDR2 is YSLEER. The CDR3 DNA reads TGCGCCAGCAGCCAAGGTTCGGGGGCTAATGAAAAACTGTTTTTT. It translates to CASSQGSGANEKLFF.

A few counts support this clone. The gene calls are TRBV11-1 and TRBJ2-1, with a tentative D call TRBD1 (5 bases). Trimming cost V 6 bases and J 8 bases, with 17 bases left between them. The CDR3 consists of 14 residues. Germline assignment: CDR1 SGHAT and CDR2 FQDESV (reference sequence). The CDR3 DNA sequence: TGTGCCAGCAGGATCGGTACTCAAGGGGATGAGCAGTTCTTC. Its translation is CASRIGTQGDEQFF.

J is TRBJ2-7 and V is TRBV6-5; 11 bases are shared with TRBD1. The CDR3 contains 15 residues. The J segment lost 7 bases and the V segment lost 5 bases, leaving 10 bases of the junction unmatched. CDR1 and CDR2 from the germline V gene are MNHEY and SVGAGI. CDR3 nucleotides: TGTGCCAGCAGTAGACTTGGACAGGGGGCAAAAGAGCAGTACTTC. This encodes CASSRLGQGAKEQYF.

The chain employs TRBV6-5 and TRBJ1-2; D may be TRBD1 (5 bases). Trimming removed 7 bases at V and 8 bases at J, with 23 bases between. CDR1 MNHEY and CDR2 SVGAGI come from the germline V gene. The CDR3 contains 15 residues. CDR3 in DNA: TGTGCCAGCACCCCGGGAGGCATGGGGGTTGGAGGCTACACCTTC. Translating it yields CASTPGGMGVGGYTF.

V is TRBV24-1 and J is TRBJ1-3; no clear D. The CDR3 spans 16 residues. The germline V gene has CDR1 KGHDR and CDR2 SFDVKD. Trimming cost V 9 bases and J 8 bases, with 25 bases left between them. The CDR3 here is CATFRPPEEDGYTIYF. CDR3 nucleotide sequence: TGTGCCACCTTCCGGCCTCCGGAAGAGGATGGTTACACCATATATTTT.

The chain carries TRBV27 and TRBJ2-1; TRBD2 aligns across 9 bases. CDR3 length: 21 amino acids. The junction had 21 bases not matched to a gene; V was cut back by 6 bases and J by 0 bases. Germline V lookup: CDR1 MNHEY, CDR2 SMNVEV (reference sequence). CDR3 sequence (DNA): TGTGCCAGCAGCCGAAGAGCGGCGGGGGCCCTTAGCGGGAGCTCCTACAATGAGCAGTTCTTC. This encodes CASSRRAAGALSGSSYNEQFF.

The chain's CDR3 is CASSLYLKGQGETEAFF. The CDR3 DNA reads as TGTGCCAGCAGCTTGTATCTGAAGGGACAGGGAGAGACTGAAGCTTTCTTT. The V and J genes are TRBV5-5 and TRBJ1-1, with 9 nucleotides matching TRBD1. The CDR3 is 17 amino acids. Germline V gene lookup returns CDR1 SGHKS and CDR2 YYEKEE (reference sequence). V was clipped by 1 base and J by 5 bases; unmatched bases: 12.

J is TRBJ1-5 and V is TRBV3-1 (or the pseudogene TRBV3-2); TRBD1 matches 8 bases. With 3 bases clipped from V and 6 bases from J, the junction kept 7 bases outside the gene matches. Germline CDR1 and CDR2: LGHDT and YNNKEL (reference sequence). The CDR3 has 15 residues. In DNA, the CDR3 is TGTGCCAGCAGCCAGGCGCCGACAGGGGTTCAGCCCCAGCATTTT. Its translation is CASSQAPTGVQPQHF.

The J gene is TRBJ1-2, the V gene TRBV30, with unresolved D. V was cut by 2 bases and J by 6 bases, with 16 bases left in between. Germline CDR1 is GTSNPN and CDR2 is SVGIG (reference sequence). The CDR3 is 14 residues long. Here the CDR3 DNA reads TGTGCCTGGAGTTTAGACGGCCAGAGGAATGGCTACACCTTC. Amino acids: CAWSLDGQRNGYTF.

This clone is a singleton in its sample. This CDR3 is CASSVATQGSYGYTF. CDR3 sequence (DNA): TGTGCCAGCAGCGTAGCAACTCAGGGATCCTATGGCTACACCTTC. The genes are TRBV9 and TRBJ1-2; weak D call: TRBD1 (5 bases). CDR3 length equals 15 residues. Per germline, CDR1 SGDLS and CDR2 YYNGEE. Trimming pared 0 bases from V and 4 bases from J, leaving 13 bases between.

The CDR3 spells CASSLPDYSYEQYF. In DNA, the CDR3 is TGCGCCAGCAGCTTGCCGGACTACTCCTACGAGCAGTACTTC. This rearrangement joins TRBV5-1 to TRBJ2-7; the D gene is possibly TRBD2 (6 bases). V was trimmed by 1 base and J by 0 bases, leaving 8 bases between them. CDR1 is SGHRS, CDR2 YFSETQ, per germline. This CDR3 contains 14 residues.

This chain uses TRBV2 with TRBJ1-5, with D possibly TRBD1 on 5 matching bases. This CDR3 is built from 14 residues. Germline V lookup: CDR1 SNHLY, CDR2 FYNNEI. V dropped 4 bases and J dropped 6 bases, with 13 bases sitting between them. The CDR3 coding sequence is TGTGCCAGCAGTGTAGGGCAGGGTAGTCAGCCCCAGCATTTT. It encodes CASSVGQGSQPQHF.

This chain connects TRBV10-1 to TRBJ2-3; perhaps TRBD2 as D (6 bases). This CDR3 is built from 15 residues. The germline V gene encodes CDR1 WNHNN and CDR2 SYGVQD (reference sequence). The germline V and J ends were trimmed by 0 bases and 1 base, with 8 bases remaining between them. Here the CDR3 DNA reads TGCGCCAGCAGTGAGTCCGCTAGCGGCACAGATACGCAGTATTTT. This codes for CASSESASGTDTQYF.

This chain joins TRBV24-1 and TRBJ2-2; a possible D gene is TRBD2 (7 bases). The CDR3 has 16 amino acids. CDR1 KGHDR and CDR2 SFDVKD come from the germline V gene. Trimming took 6 bases from V and 2 from J, leaving 15 bases between them. CDR3 region: CATSRGGRYNTGELFF. The DNA for the CDR3 is TGTGCCACCAGTAGGGGGGGACGGTACAACACCGGGGAGCTGTTTTTT.

The gene calls are TRBV7-9 and TRBJ1-4; tentative D call: TRBD1 (6 bases). Germline V lookup: CDR1 SEHNR, CDR2 FQNEAQ (reference sequence). The CDR3 runs 18 residues. V lost 0 bases, J lost 7 bases, and 21 bases lay in between. Here the CDR3 DNA reads TGTGCCAGCAGCTTAGCAGTCAGGGGAATCGACTTTTCTGAAAAACTGTTTTTT. Amino acid sequence: CASSLAVRGIDFSEKLFF. The full variable domain, with the rest looked up from reference TRBV7-9 and TRBJ1-4, is DTGVSQNPRHKITKRGQNVTFRCDPISEHNRLYWYRQTLGQGPEFLTYFQNEAQLEKSRLLSDRFSAERPKGSFSTLEIQRTEQGDSAMYLCASSLAVRGIDFSEKLFFGSGTQLSVL.

The chain couples TRBV14 to TRBJ2-4; D possibly corresponds to TRBD1 (6 bases). Trimming removed 4 bases at V and 12 bases at J, with 16 bases between. Germline-derived CDR1 and CDR2 are SGHDN and FVKESK. This CDR3 spans 13 amino acids. The CDR3 sequence is CASSLHRQEAQYF. In nucleotides, the CDR3 is TGTGCCAGCAGCCTCCATAGACAGGAAGCTCAGTACTTC.

This chain connects TRBV7-6 to TRBJ1-2, with D unresolved. CDR3 length: 14 amino acids. Germline CDR1 SGHVS, CDR2 FNYEAQ. Trimming removed 5 bases at V and 6 bases at J, with 16 bases between. In nucleotides, the CDR3 is TGTGCCAGCAGCCCACCAGGCGGGCTGGATGGCTACACCTTC. It encodes CASSPPGGLDGYTF. The variable domain in full, with the rest retrieved from reference TRBV7-6 and TRBJ1-2, is GAGVSQSPRYKVTKRGQDVALRCDPISGHVSLYWYRQALGQGPEFLTYFNYEAQQDKSGLPNDRFSAERPEGSISTLTIQRTEQRDSAMYRCASSPPGGLDGYTFGSGTRLTVV.

A note on this clone: This specimen includes other DNA sequences encoding the same CDR3. This chain links TRBV3-1 (or the pseudogene TRBV3-2) with TRBJ1-5, with D tentatively TRBD1 (5 bases). CDR3 length: 15 amino acids. Trimming removed 0 bases from V and 0 bases from J, with 6 bases in between. CDR1 and CDR2 from the germline V gene are LGHDT and YNNKEL (reference sequence). The CDR3 nucleotides are TGTGCCAGCAGCCAAGAAGGACATAGCAATCAGCCCCAGCATTTT. This encodes CASSQEGHSNQPQHF.

V and J are TRBV24-1 and TRBJ2-3; the match to TRBD2 covers 9 bases. The germline gives CDR1 KGHDR, CDR2 SFDVKD. V dropped 2 bases and J dropped 5; count of bases not matched to a gene: 10. The CDR3 covers 17 residues. CDR3 nucleotides: TGTGCCACCAGTGATTCGTTGCGGGAGGGATCGATAGATACGCAGTATTTT. As protein: CATSDSLREGSIDTQYF.

The chain uses TRBV6-2 or TRBV6-3 and TRBJ1-4, with 8 positions matching TRBD1. CDR3 size: 15 residues. Per the germline V gene, CDR1 is MNHEY and CDR2 is SVGEGT. V gave up 6 bases and J gave up 6 bases; unmatched junction bases: 9. The CDR3: CASSLMDRVDEKLFF. The DNA for the CDR3 is TGTGCCAGCAGCCTAATGGACAGGGTGGATGAAAAACTGTTTTTT.

For the CDR3, the DNA is TGTGCCTGGAGTGTACACCTAGCGGGGCGCTCCTACGAGCAGTACTTC. Translated: CAWSVHLAGRSYEQYF. The rearrangement uses TRBV30 and TRBJ2-7, with TRBD2 identical over 9 bases. Trimming at V came to 0 bases and at J to 0 bases, leaving 6 bases not matched to a gene. The CDR3 totals 16 residues. The germline V gene encodes CDR1 GTSNPN and CDR2 SVGIG (reference sequence). Full variable domain (rest looked up from reference TRBV30 and TRBJ2-7): SQTIHQWPATLVQPVGSPLSLECTVEGTSNPNLYWYRQAAGRGLQLLFYSVGIGQISSEVPQNLSASRPQDRQFILSSKKLLLSDSGFYLCAWSVHLAGRSYEQYFGPGTRLTVT.

V usage is TRBV27 and J usage is TRBJ2-1; D may be TRBD2 (5 bases). With 6 bases removed from V and 3 bases from J, the gap between germline ends came to 15 bases. The V gene's germline CDR1 is MNHEY and CDR2 SMNVEV (reference sequence). The CDR3 is 15 residues long. CDR3 sequence reads: CASRALGSGYNEQFF. CDR3 coding DNA: TGTGCCAGCAGGGCTCTAGGGAGTGGCTACAATGAGCAGTTCTTC.